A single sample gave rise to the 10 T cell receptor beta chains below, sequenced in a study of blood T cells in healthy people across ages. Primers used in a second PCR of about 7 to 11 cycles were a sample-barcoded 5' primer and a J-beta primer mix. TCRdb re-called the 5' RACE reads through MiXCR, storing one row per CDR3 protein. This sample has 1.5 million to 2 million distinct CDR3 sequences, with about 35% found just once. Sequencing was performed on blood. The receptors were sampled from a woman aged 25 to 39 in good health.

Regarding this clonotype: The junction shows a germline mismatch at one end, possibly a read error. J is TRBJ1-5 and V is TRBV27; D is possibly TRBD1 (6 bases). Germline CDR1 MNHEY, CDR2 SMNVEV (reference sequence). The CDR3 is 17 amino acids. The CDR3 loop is CASSLGQRNGWYQPQHF. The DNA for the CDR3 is TGCGCCAGCAGTTTAGGACAGCGTAATGGGTGGTATCAGCCCCAGCATTTT.

In nucleotides, the CDR3 is TGTGCCAGCAGCGCAGCTGGACAGCCCTATGGCTACACCTTC. As protein: CASSAAGQPYGYTF. The chain joins TRBV9 to TRBJ1-2; the D gene is possibly TRBD1 (6 bases). V dropped 3 bases and J dropped 4 bases, with 13 bases sitting between them. Germline V gene sequence: CDR1 SGDLS, CDR2 YYNGEE. The CDR3 contains 14 residues.

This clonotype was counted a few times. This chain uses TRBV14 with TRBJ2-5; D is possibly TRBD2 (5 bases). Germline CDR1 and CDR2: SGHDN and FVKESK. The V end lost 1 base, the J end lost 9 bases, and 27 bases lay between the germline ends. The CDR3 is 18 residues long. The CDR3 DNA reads TGTGCCAGCAGCCAAGTCGGGGATTGGGCGGACCCCAGGTTCGCCCAGTACTTC. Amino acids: CASSQVGDWADPRFAQYF.

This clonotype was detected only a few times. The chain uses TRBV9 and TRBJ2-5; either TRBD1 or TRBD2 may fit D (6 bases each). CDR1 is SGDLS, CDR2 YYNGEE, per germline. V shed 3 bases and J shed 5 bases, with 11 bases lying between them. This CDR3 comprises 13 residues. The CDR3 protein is CASSAGARETQYF. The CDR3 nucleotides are TGTGCCAGCAGCGCGGGGGCCCGGGAGACCCAGTACTTC.

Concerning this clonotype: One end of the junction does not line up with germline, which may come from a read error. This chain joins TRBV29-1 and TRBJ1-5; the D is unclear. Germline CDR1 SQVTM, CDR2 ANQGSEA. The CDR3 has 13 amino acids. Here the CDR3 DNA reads TGCAGCGTTATGGTAAATAGCAATCAGCCCCGGCATTTT. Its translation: CSVMVNSNQPRHF.

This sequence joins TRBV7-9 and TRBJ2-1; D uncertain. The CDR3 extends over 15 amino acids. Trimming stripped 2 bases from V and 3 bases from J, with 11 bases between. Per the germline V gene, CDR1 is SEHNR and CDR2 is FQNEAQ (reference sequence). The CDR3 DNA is TGTGCCAGCAGCTTAAACGATCTGTTCTACAATGAGCAGTTCTTC. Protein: CASSLNDLFYNEQFF.

The CDR3 nucleotides are TGTGCCAGCAGCCAAGGCGGGACAACAGATGAGCAGTTCTTC. This gives the protein CASSQGGTTDEQFF. V gene TRBV3-1 combines with J gene TRBJ2-1; either TRBD1 or TRBD2 may fit D (6 bases each). The length of the CDR3 is 14 residues. Looked up from germline, CDR1 is LGHDT and CDR2 is YNNKEL (reference sequence). V shed 1 base and J shed 8 bases, with 12 bases lying between them.

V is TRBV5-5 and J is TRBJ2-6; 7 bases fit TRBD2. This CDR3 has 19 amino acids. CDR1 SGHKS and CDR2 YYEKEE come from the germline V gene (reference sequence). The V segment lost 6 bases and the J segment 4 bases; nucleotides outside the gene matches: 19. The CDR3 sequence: CASTFAGTISLSGANVLTF. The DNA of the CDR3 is TGTGCCAGCACCTTCGCCGGGACTATTTCTCTCTCGGGGGCCAACGTCCTGACTTTC.

The CDR3 DNA follows: TGTGCCAGCATCTCGGGGCAGGGCGCGCCCTACGAGCAGTACTTC. Its protein product is CASISGQGAPYEQYF. The chain recombines TRBV2 with TRBJ2-7; tentatively, D is TRBD1 or TRBD2 (5 bases each). Between the trimmed V and J ends, which lost 7 bases and 2 bases, there was a span of 18 bases. The CDR3 length is 15 residues. Germline CDR1 and CDR2: SNHLY and FYNNEI.

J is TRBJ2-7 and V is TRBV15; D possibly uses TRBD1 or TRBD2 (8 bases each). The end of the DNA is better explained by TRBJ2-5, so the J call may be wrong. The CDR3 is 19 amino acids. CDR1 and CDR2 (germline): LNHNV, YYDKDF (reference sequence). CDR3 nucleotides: TGTGCCACACTCGACAGGGGTGTAAGCGGGAGCAGTTTTCGAGAGACCCAGTACTTC. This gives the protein CATLDRGVSGSSFRETQYF.